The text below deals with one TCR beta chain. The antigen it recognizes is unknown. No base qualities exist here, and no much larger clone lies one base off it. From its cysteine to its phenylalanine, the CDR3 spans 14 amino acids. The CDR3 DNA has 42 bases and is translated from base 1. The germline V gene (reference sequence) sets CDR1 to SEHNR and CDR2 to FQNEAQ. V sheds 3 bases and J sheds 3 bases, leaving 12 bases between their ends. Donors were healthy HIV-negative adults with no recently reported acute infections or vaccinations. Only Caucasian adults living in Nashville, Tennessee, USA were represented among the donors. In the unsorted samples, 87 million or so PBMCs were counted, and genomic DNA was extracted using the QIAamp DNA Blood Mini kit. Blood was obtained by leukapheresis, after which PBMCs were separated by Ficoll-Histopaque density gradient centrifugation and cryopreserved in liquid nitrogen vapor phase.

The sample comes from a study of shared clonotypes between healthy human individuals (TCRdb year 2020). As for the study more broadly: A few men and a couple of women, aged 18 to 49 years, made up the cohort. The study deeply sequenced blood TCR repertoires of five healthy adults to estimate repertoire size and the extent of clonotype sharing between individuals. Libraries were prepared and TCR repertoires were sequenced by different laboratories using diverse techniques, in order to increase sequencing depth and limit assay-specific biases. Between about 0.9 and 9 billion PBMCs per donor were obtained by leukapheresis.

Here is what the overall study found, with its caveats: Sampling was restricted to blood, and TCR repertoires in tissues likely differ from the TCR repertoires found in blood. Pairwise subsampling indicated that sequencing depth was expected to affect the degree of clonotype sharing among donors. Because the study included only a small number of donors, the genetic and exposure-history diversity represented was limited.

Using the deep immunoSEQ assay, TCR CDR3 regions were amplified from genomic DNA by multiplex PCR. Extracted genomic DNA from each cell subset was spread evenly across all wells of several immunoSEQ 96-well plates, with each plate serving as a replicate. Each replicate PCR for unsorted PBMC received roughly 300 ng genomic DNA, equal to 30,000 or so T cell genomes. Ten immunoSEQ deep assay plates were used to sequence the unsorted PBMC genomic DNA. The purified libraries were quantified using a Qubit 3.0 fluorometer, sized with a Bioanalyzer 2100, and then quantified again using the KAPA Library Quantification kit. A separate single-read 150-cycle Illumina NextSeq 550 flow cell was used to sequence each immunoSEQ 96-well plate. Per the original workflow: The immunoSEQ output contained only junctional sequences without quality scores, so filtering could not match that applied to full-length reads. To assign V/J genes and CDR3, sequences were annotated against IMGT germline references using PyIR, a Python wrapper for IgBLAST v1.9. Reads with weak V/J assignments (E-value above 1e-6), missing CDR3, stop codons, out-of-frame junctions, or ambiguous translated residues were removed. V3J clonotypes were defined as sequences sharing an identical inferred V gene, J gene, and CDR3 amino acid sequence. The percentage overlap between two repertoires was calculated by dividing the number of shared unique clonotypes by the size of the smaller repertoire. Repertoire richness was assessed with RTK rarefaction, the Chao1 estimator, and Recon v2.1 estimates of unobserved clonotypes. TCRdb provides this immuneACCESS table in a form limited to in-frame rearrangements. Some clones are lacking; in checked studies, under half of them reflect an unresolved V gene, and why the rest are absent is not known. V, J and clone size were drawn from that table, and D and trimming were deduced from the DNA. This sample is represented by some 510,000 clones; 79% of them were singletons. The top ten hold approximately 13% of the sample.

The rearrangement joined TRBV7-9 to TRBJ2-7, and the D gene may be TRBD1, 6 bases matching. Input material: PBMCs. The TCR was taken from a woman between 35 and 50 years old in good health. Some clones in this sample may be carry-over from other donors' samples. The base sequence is TGTGCCAGCAGCTTTCTTCAAGGGGGCTACGAGCAGTACTTC. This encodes CASSFLQGGYEQYF.